The 29 T cell receptor beta chains presented below share a single source sample, sequenced in a study of shared clonotypes between healthy human individuals. Sequenced by immunoSEQ multiplex PCR; TCRdb stores in-frame clones only, minus some. This table holds millions of clones, roughly 94% found once. As defined, naive CD8 cells were CD45RO-negative and positively selected for CCR7, with terminally differentiated effector memory CD45RA+ cells excluded. The sequencing input was naive CD8+ T cells sorted from blood. These receptor sequences come from a man aged 18 to 30 in good health.

This clone was seen ten or more times. The V call is TRBV23-1, the J call TRBJ1-6, with a possible D match to TRBD1 (6 bases). TRBV23-1 is placed among ORFs of uncertain function. The CDR3 spans 20 residues. V lost 3 bases, J lost 0 bases, and 21 bases lay in between. Here the CDR3 reads CASSHPTGLLESSYNSPLHF. The DNA for the CDR3 is TGCGCCAGCAGTCACCCGACAGGATTGCTGGAGAGCTCCTATAATTCACCCCTCCACTTT.

The V gene is TRBV6-1, the J gene TRBJ1-1; maybe TRBD1 (6 bases). This CDR3 comprises 13 residues. The V and J ends lost 6 bases and 5 bases respectively, with 13 bases between them. Germline assignment: CDR1 MNHNS and CDR2 SASEGT. CDR3: CASRSLGGTEAFF. The CDR3 nucleotides are TGTGCCAGCAGAAGCCTAGGGGGGACTGAAGCTTTCTTT.

This chain links TRBV6-5 with TRBJ2-1; the D call may be TRBD1 or TRBD2 (5 bases each). Per germline, CDR1 MNHEY and CDR2 SVGAGI. Trimming removed 5 bases from V and 9 bases from J, with 11 bases in between. The CDR3 spans 12 residues. CDR3 residues: CASSLGAGEQFF. CDR3 DNA sequence: TGTGCCAGCAGTCTCGGGGCTGGTGAGCAGTTCTTC.

Here the CDR3 reads CASSLESGVNQPQHF. CDR3 nucleotide sequence: TGCGCCAGCAGCTTGGAATCAGGGGTCAATCAGCCCCAGCATTTT. The gene calls are TRBV5-1 and TRBJ1-5; perhaps TRBD1 as D (6 bases). This CDR3 is 15 amino acids long. Trimming pared 0 bases from V and 3 bases from J, leaving 10 bases between. Germline V CDR1 and CDR2: SGHRS, YFSETQ.

This clone was observed once. This chain joins TRBV7-9 and TRBJ1-1; no clear D. Per germline, CDR1 SEHNR and CDR2 FQNEAQ (reference sequence). The CDR3 has 11 amino acids. With 8 bases removed from V and 8 bases from J, the gap between germline ends came to 12 bases. The CDR3 nucleotides read TGTGCCAGCGGCGAGACAACGGAAGCTTTCTTT. This sequence encodes CASGETTEAFF.

The J gene is TRBJ2-3, the V gene TRBV11-2; 7 nucleotides match TRBD2. J gave up 4 bases and V 3 bases, and 10 bases lay outside the gene matches. The CDR3 runs 16 residues. The germline V gene has CDR1 SGHAT and CDR2 FQNNGV. This CDR3 reads CASSFGTSDLADTQYF. The CDR3 DNA is TGTGCCAGCAGCTTTGGTACTAGCGATCTCGCAGATACGCAGTATTTT.

Details on this clone: The sample carries other DNA sequences with the same CDR3. The V gene is TRBV6-5, the J gene TRBJ2-2; D not certain. The germline V gene has CDR1 MNHEY and CDR2 SVGAGI. Trimming removed 5 bases at V and 1 base at J, with 8 bases between. The CDR3 has 14 amino acids. The CDR3 nucleotides are TGTGCCAGCAGTCCCGACGGGAACACCGGGGAGCTGTTTTTT. This encodes CASSPDGNTGELFF.

This clone was observed once. Other DNA sequences from this sample encode an identical CDR3 as well. The chain has TRBV7-9 and TRBJ2-7, with D possibly called TRBD1 or TRBD2 (7 bases each). Germline-derived CDR1 and CDR2 are SEHNR and FQNEAQ (reference sequence). V was trimmed by 5 bases and J by 2 bases, leaving 10 bases between them. This CDR3 spans 13 amino acids. CDR3 region: CASSAGGAYEQYF. The CDR3 DNA reads as TGTGCCAGCAGCGCAGGGGGGGCCTACGAGCAGTACTTC.

The rearrangement uses TRBV9 and TRBJ2-1, with D tentatively TRBD2 (6 bases). Trimming took 4 bases from V and 7 from J, leaving 15 bases between them. CDR3 length: 14 amino acids. Germline lookup yields CDR1 SGDLS and CDR2 YYNGEE. CDR3 protein: CASSQTGGANEQFF. DNA for the CDR3: TGTGCCAGCAGCCAAACCGGAGGGGCGAATGAGCAGTTCTTC. The full variable domain, rest sourced from reference TRBV9 and TRBJ2-1, is DSGVTQTPKHLITATGQRVTLRCSPRSGDLSVYWYQQSLDQGLQFLIQYYNGEERAKGNILERFSAQQFPDLHSELNLSSLELGDSALYFCASSQTGGANEQFFGPGTRLTVL.

The chain links TRBV11-2 to TRBJ2-2; TRBD2 agrees at 11 bases. The CDR3 spans 17 residues. CDR1 SGHAT and CDR2 FQNNGV come from the germline V gene. After removal of 4 bases from V and 0 bases from J, the junction contained 4 bases not matched to a gene. The CDR3 bases are TGTGCCAGCAGCTCCCTACTAGCGGGGGCGAACACCGGGGAGCTGTTTTTT. This gives the protein CASSSLLAGANTGELFF.

The chain uses TRBV6-1 and TRBJ1-4; D remains unclear. CDR3 length equals 14 residues. The V gene's germline CDR1 is MNHNS and CDR2 SASEGT. V was shortened by 6 bases and J by 7 bases, with 15 bases between the two germline ends. For the CDR3, the DNA is TGTGCCAGCAGCCCCTCGAAGCTTTTTGAAAAACTGTTTTTT. Translated: CASSPSKLFEKLFF.

The chain joins TRBV19 to TRBJ2-1, with TRBD2 matching over 9 bases. Germline lookup yields CDR1 LNHDA and CDR2 SQIVND (reference sequence). The CDR3 covers 15 residues. V lost 4 bases to trimming and J lost 1 base; unmatched junction nucleotides: 2. The CDR3: CASSTLAGSYNEQFF. Here the CDR3 DNA reads TGTGCCAGTAGTACTCTAGCGGGATCCTACAATGAGCAGTTCTTC.

Comment on this clone: In the same sample, other DNA sequences code for this CDR3. The chain is built from TRBV6-5 and TRBJ2-1; 8 bases map to TRBD2. There are 16 residues in the CDR3. Germline CDR1 is MNHEY and CDR2 is SVGAGI. V lost 0 bases, J lost 3 bases, and 4 bases stayed unmatched. The CDR3 loop reads CASSYSAGEFYNEQFF. In nucleotides, the CDR3 is TGTGCCAGCAGTTACTCAGCGGGAGAGTTCTACAATGAGCAGTTCTTC.

The chain has TRBV28 and TRBJ1-6; D gene unclear. Germline CDR1 is MDHEN and CDR2 is SYDVKM. V lost 5 bases to trimming and J lost 6 bases, with 17 bases between them. The CDR3 is 16 residues long. CDR3 in DNA: TGTGCCAGCAGTCTCATCTCGGAGGGAGGTAATTCACCCCTCCACTTT. This sequence encodes CASSLISEGGNSPLHF.

CDR3 loop: CASSHWTGEIRDGYTF. CDR3 coding DNA: TGCGCCAGCAGCCACTGGACAGGGGAGATACGGGATGGCTACACCTTC. The gene calls are TRBV4-1 and TRBJ1-2; 9 bases match TRBD1. V dropped 3 bases and J dropped 6; count of bases not matched to a gene: 11. The CDR3 sequence is 16 residues long. Per the germline V gene, CDR1 is MGHRA and CDR2 is YSYEKL.

The genes are TRBV7-6 and TRBJ2-5, with 11 bases fitting TRBD2. This CDR3 comprises 19 residues. Germline loops: CDR1 SGHVS, CDR2 FNYEAQ. V lost 0 bases to trimming and J lost 4 bases; unmatched junction nucleotides: 13. CDR3 amino acids: CASSLALLAGGGVVETQYF. CDR3 sequence (DNA): TGTGCCAGCAGCTTAGCTCTTCTAGCGGGAGGCGGGGTCGTAGAGACCCAGTACTTC.

The V gene is TRBV10-3, the J gene TRBJ2-3; TRBD2 aligns across 9 bases. The germline CDR1 and CDR2 sequences are ENHRY and SYGVKD. Unmatched junction bases numbered 3, after V lost 4 bases and J lost 4 bases. The CDR3 sequence is 14 residues long. The CDR3 protein is CAISVAGAADTQYF. The CDR3 nucleotides read TGTGCCATCAGTGTAGCGGGGGCGGCAGATACGCAGTATTTT.

V usage is TRBV4-1 and J usage is TRBJ2-1; D is possibly TRBD1 or TRBD2 (5 bases each). This CDR3 comprises 16 residues. Germline V lookup: CDR1 MGHRA, CDR2 YSYEKL. V lost 0 bases to trimming and J lost 4 bases, with 13 bases between them. The CDR3 sequence is CASSQDRDLIYNEQFF. CDR3 sequence (DNA): TGCGCCAGCAGCCAAGATCGGGACCTCATTTACAATGAGCAGTTCTTC.

The rearrangement joins TRBV5-4 to TRBJ2-7; 8 positions match TRBD2. Germline CDR1 is SGHNT and CDR2 is YYREEE (reference sequence). V gave up 2 bases and J gave up 4 bases; unmatched junction bases: 5. The CDR3 runs to 14 residues. CDR3 region: CASSLRGGMYEQYF. The CDR3 bases are TGTGCCAGCAGCTTACGGGGGGGGATGTACGAGCAGTACTTC.

The chain has TRBV9 and TRBJ2-5; D call uncertain. The J call could be wrong; TRBJ2-7 is a better fit for the DNA end. The CDR3 length is 14 residues. Germline V gives CDR1 SGDLS, CDR2 YYNGEE. CDR3 sequence: CASSVVPSSYEQYF. CDR3 bases: TGTGCCAGCAGCGTAGTCCCCTCCAGCTACGAGCAGTACTTC.

The genes are TRBV27 and TRBJ1-4; possible D gene TRBD1, 5 bases. CDR1 and CDR2 from the germline V gene are MNHEY and SMNVEV (reference sequence). Between the trimmed V and J ends, which lost 6 bases and 0 bases, there was a span of 14 bases. The CDR3 loop spans 16 amino acids. CDR3 protein: CASRKTREATNEKLFF. CDR3 DNA sequence: TGTGCCAGCAGAAAAACCAGGGAAGCAACTAATGAAAAACTGTTTTTT.

The V and J genes are TRBV27 and TRBJ2-7; D is uncertain. The CDR3 sequence is 12 residues long. The germline gives CDR1 MNHEY, CDR2 SMNVEV (reference sequence). Trimming shortened V by 8 bases and J by 3 bases, and 11 bases separated the two germline ends. The CDR3, as DNA: TGTGCCAGCGGCCCGAGACTCTACGAGCAGTACTTC. Its protein is CASGPRLYEQYF.

V usage is TRBV4-3 and J usage is TRBJ1-2; D ambiguous. The CDR3 extends over 16 amino acids. The germline CDR1 and CDR2 sequences are LGHNA and YSLEER. Trimming left V 1 base short and J 5 bases short, with 17 bases between. The CDR3 DNA reads as TGCGCCAGCAGCCAAGGGTGGGAAAACTTGGGATATGGCTACACCTTC. It encodes CASSQGWENLGYGYTF.

The count of this clone is one. The genes are TRBV15 and TRBJ2-1; 8 bases fit TRBD2. The J segment lost 0 bases and the V segment lost 0 bases, leaving 4 bases of the junction unmatched. Germline V CDR1 and CDR2: LNHNV, YYDKDF (reference sequence). The CDR3 spans 17 residues. This chain's CDR3 is CATSRERGASSYNEQFF. The CDR3 region has the DNA TGTGCCACCAGCAGAGAGCGGGGGGCCAGCTCCTACAATGAGCAGTTCTTC. The full variable domain, its missing parts supplied by reference TRBV15 and TRBJ2-1, is DAMVIQNPRYQVTQFGKPVTLSCSQTLNHNVMYWYQQKSSQAPKLLFHYYDKDFNNEADTPDNFQSRRPNTSFCFLDIRSPGLGDTAMYLCATSRERGASSYNEQFFGPGTRLTVL.

The V and J genes are TRBV4-3 and TRBJ2-7, with 8 nucleotides matching TRBD2. The ends lost 4 bases at V and 4 bases at J; junction bases unmatched: 12. CDR3 length: 16 residues. CDR1 and CDR2 (germline): LGHNA, YSLEER. The chain's CDR3 is CASSPSGMSGRYEQYF. The CDR3 DNA is TGCGCCAGCAGCCCATCAGGCATGAGCGGGAGATACGAGCAGTACTTC.

The rearrangement uses TRBV5-1 and TRBJ2-7, with D unresolved. The CDR3 is 11 amino acids. V dropped 2 bases and J dropped 5 bases, with 5 bases sitting between them. The germline V gene has CDR1 SGHRS and CDR2 YFSETQ. In DNA form, the CDR3 reads TGCGCCAGCAGCTTTAACCACGAGCAGTACTTC. This encodes CASSFNHEQYF.

This chain uses TRBV29-1 with TRBJ2-7; D gene uncertain. With 1 base removed from V and 0 bases from J, the gap between germline ends came to 13 bases. The CDR3 runs to 15 residues. Per germline, CDR1 SQVTM and CDR2 ANQGSEA. CDR3 in DNA: TGCAGCGTTGAAGTGGCGGCAAAATCCTCCTACGAGCAGTACTTC. Its protein is CSVEVAAKSSYEQYF.

This sequence joins TRBV6-5 and TRBJ2-5; D remains unclear. Deletions cut 4 bases from V and 2 bases from J, with 11 bases between. Germline-derived CDR1 and CDR2 are MNHEY and SVGAGI. CDR3 length: 14 amino acids. The CDR3 region has the DNA TGTGCCAGCAGTTCTCTTCGTCAACAAGAGACCCAGTACTTC. This sequence encodes CASSSLRQQETQYF.

The chain is built from TRBV6-1 and TRBJ1-3, with unresolved D. V was pared by 2 bases and J by 0 bases, with 14 bases between. Germline V gives CDR1 MNHNS, CDR2 SASEGT. The CDR3 is 17 residues long. CDR3 nucleotide sequence: TGTGCCAGCAGTGAACCATGGGAGGAGCCCTCTGGAAACACCATATATTTT. This codes for CASSEPWEEPSGNTIYF.